Sequencing of this T cell receptor (beta chain) was carried out in a study of blood T cell repertoires in COVID-19. For the study at large: Sources were T cells, B-cell-depleted T cells, or PBMCs; the material itself was cDNA or gDNA.

The germline CDR1 and CDR2 sequences are SEHNR and FQNEAQ (reference sequence). The CDR3 covers 16 residues. Trimming pared 1 base from V and 2 bases from J, leaving 12 bases between. Authors' processing steps: Amplifying reference gene primers gave estimates of nucleated cell counts. The table came from immunoSEQ multiplex PCR; TCRdb's copy has only in-frame clones and leaves some out. V, J and clone size reflect that table, while D and trimming were determined from the DNA. The sample shows over 300,000 clones, about 82% of them seen only once. The J gene is TRBJ1-5, the V gene TRBV7-9; the D is unclear. Material for sequencing was peripheral blood. The TCR comes from a woman aged 45-65 years with acute or convalescent COVID-19. The CDR3 region has the DNA TGTGCCAGCAGCTTAGGGGCTGGTTCTGGCAATCAGCCCCAGCATTTT. Translation: CASSLGAGSGNQPQHF.